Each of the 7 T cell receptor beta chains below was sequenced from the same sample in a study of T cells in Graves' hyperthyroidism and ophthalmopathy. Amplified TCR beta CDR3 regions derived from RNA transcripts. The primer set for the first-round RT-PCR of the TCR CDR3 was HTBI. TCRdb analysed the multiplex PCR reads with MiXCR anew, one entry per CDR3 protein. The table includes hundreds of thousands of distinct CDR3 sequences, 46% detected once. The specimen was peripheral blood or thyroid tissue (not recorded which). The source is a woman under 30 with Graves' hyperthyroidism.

This chain's CDR3 is CASTKSGPSSEKLFF. CDR3 nucleotide sequence: TGTGCCAGCACCAAATCGGGACCAAGCAGTGAAAAACTGTTTTTT. The chain uses TRBV2 and TRBJ1-4; tentatively, D is TRBD1 (5 bases). Trimming stripped 7 bases from V and 7 bases from J, with 19 bases between. CDR3 length: 15 residues. The germline V gene has CDR1 SNHLY and CDR2 FYNNEI.

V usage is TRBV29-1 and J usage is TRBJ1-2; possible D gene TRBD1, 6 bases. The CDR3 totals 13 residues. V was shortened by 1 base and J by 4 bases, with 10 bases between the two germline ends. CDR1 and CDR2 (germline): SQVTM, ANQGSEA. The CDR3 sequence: CSVEAGAFYGYTF. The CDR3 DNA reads TGCAGCGTTGAAGCAGGGGCTTTCTATGGCTACACCTTC.

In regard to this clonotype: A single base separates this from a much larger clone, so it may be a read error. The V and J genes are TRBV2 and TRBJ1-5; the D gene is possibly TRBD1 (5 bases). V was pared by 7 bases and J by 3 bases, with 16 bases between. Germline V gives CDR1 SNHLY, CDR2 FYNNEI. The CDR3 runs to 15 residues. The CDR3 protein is CASTESRGFNQPQHF. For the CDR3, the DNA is TGTGCCAGCACCGAATCACGGGGCTTCAATCAGCCCCAGCATTTT.

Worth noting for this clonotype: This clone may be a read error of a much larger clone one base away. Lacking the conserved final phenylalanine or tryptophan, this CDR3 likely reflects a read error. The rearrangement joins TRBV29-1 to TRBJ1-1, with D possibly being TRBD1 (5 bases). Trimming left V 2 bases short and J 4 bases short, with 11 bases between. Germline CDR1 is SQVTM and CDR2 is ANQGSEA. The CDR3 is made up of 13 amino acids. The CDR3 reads CSVELWGSTEAFL. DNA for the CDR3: TGCAGCGTTGAATTGTGGGGGAGCACTGAAGCTTTCCTT.

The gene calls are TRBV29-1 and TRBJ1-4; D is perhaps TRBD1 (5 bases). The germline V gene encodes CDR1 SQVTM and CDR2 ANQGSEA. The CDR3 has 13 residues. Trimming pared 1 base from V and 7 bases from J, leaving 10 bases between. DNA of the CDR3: TGCAGCGTTGAAGCAAGGGGTGGTGAAAAACTGTTTTTT. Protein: CSVEARGGEKLFF.

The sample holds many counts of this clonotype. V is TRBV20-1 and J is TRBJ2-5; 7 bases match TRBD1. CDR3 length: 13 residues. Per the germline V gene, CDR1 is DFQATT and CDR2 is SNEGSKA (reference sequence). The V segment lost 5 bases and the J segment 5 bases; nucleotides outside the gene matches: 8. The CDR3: CSAPGTVRETQYF. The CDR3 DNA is TGCAGTGCTCCTGGGACAGTCCGGGAGACCCAGTACTTC.

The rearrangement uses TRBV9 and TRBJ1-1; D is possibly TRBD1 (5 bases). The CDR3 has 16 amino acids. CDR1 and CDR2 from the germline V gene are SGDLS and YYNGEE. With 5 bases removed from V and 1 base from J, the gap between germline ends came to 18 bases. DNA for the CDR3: TGTGCCAGCAGTCGAAGCTACCGGGACTCGAACACTGAAGCTTTCTTT. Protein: CASSRSYRDSNTEAFF.